The 13 T cell receptor beta chains in this list originate from one sample, sequenced in a study of post-analysis software for immune sequencing data. The study's findings and limits: TRBV5-6, TRBV5-1 and TRBV20-1 belonged to a set of roughly 5 TRBV segments that were more frequent in patients than controls.

Presence of unique molecular identifiers characterized the TCR beta cDNA libraries. TCRdb re-called the PCR reads through MiXCR, storing one row per CDR3 protein. The sample has hundreds of thousands of distinct CDR3 sequences; approximately 57% are singletons. No antigen has been identified for these receptors. Sequences were obtained from blood. The receptors stem from a girl aged 5 to 17 with multiple sclerosis.

The chain has TRBV9 and TRBJ2-1; 8 bases align to TRBD2. The CDR3 length is 16 residues. Germline CDR1 and CDR2: SGDLS and YYNGEE. J gave up 8 bases and V 4 bases, and 14 bases lay outside the gene matches. The CDR3 nucleotides read TGTGCCAGCAGCTCCCAGCGGGGGCCCTTAGACTATGAGCAGTTCTTC. It encodes CASSSQRGPLDYEQFF.

This clonotype was seen a handful of times. The gene calls are TRBV5-6 and TRBJ1-5; perhaps TRBD1 as D (6 bases). Trimming took off 1 base at V and 6 bases at J, with 14 bases between the two ends. Germline CDR1 SGHDT, CDR2 YYEEEE. The CDR3 extends over 15 amino acids. The CDR3 here is CASSLTGMVSQPQHF. In DNA form, the CDR3 reads TGTGCCAGCAGCTTGACAGGGATGGTCTCTCAGCCCCAGCATTTT. Complete variable domain (other parts from reference TRBV5-6 and TRBJ1-5): DAGVTQSPTHLIKTRGQQVTLRCSPKSGHDTVSWYQQALGQGPQFIFQYYEEEERQRGNFPDRFSGHQFPNYSSELNVNALLLGDSALYLCASSLTGMVSQPQHFGDGTRLSIL.

A single count supports this clonotype. The genes are TRBV4-1 and TRBJ1-1; 7 bases line up with TRBD1. Trimming removed 3 bases from V and 5 bases from J; junction bases left unmatched: 12. The germline gives CDR1 MGHRA, CDR2 YSYEKL. This CDR3 is 16 amino acids long. CDR3 sequence (DNA): TGCGCCAGCAGCCAGATTGCCGGCCCCAGGGGGACTGAAGCTTTCTTT. It yields the protein CASSQIAGPRGTEAFF.

V is TRBV5-5 and J is TRBJ2-1; D is possibly TRBD1 (6 bases). The CDR3 contains 14 residues. Germline values: CDR1 SGHKS, CDR2 YYEKEE (reference sequence). V lost 2 bases, J lost 1 base, and 7 bases lay in between. DNA for the CDR3: TGTGCCAGCAGCTTCGACAGGTCCTACAATGAGCAGTTCTTC. It is translated as CASSFDRSYNEQFF.

This clonotype came up a few times. This chain links TRBV6-6 with TRBJ2-1; TRBD2 aligns across 11 bases. Germline V gene lookup returns CDR1 MNHNY and CDR2 SVGAGI (reference sequence). There are 15 residues in the CDR3. Trimming removed 0 bases from V and 8 bases from J; junction bases left unmatched: 3. The CDR3 DNA is TGTGCCAGCAGTTACTCTCGGACTAGCGGGTATGAGCAGTTCTTC. Translated: CASSYSRTSGYEQFF.

The CDR3 nucleotides are TGTGCCAGCAGCGGCAATCCAGGTTACTATGGCTACACCTTC. As protein: CASSGNPGYYGYTF. The chain recombines TRBV14 with TRBJ1-2; no clear D. The CDR3 contains 14 residues. Germline V CDR1 and CDR2: SGHDN, FVKESK. V lost 5 bases and J 3 bases, leaving 13 bases between the germline ends.

V is TRBV12-3 or TRBV12-4 and J is TRBJ1-4; D is possibly TRBD1 (6 bases). V was shortened by 6 bases and J by 4 bases, with 15 bases between the two germline ends. The CDR3 runs 15 residues. This CDR3 is CASSHTGTLNEKLFF. CDR3 in DNA: TGTGCCAGCAGCCACACCGGGACACTTAATGAAAAACTGTTTTTT.

J is TRBJ2-7 and V is TRBV2; D call uncertain. The J call is in doubt because the DNA end fits TRBJ2-5 better. The germline gives CDR1 SNHLY, CDR2 FYNNEI. The CDR3 covers 12 residues. CDR3: CASSVGLATQYF. CDR3 in DNA: TGTGCCAGCAGTGTGGGGTTAGCGACCCAGTACTTC.

The rearrangement links TRBV5-1 to TRBJ2-5; the D gene is possibly TRBD2 (5 bases). CDR3 length equals 15 residues. The ends were cut back, 3 bases at V and 0 bases at J, with 12 bases in the middle. The germline CDR1 and CDR2 sequences are SGHRS and YFSETQ. CDR3 DNA: TGCGCCAGCAGCTCGGGGAGTGGGTACCAAGAGACCCAGTACTTC. Translation: CASSSGSGYQETQYF.

This rearrangement joins TRBV30 to TRBJ1-4; D remains ambiguous. The CDR3 totals 12 residues. Per germline, CDR1 GTSNPN and CDR2 SVGIG (reference sequence). V lost 0 bases and J lost 6, with 5 bases in between. The CDR3 coding sequence is TGTGCCTGGAGTGTACTGGATGAAAAACTGTTTTTT. It is translated as CAWSVLDEKLFF.

The chain recombines TRBV5-1 with TRBJ2-7; D is unclear. Germline assignment: CDR1 SGHRS and CDR2 YFSETQ. The CDR3 has 14 amino acids. V was clipped by 1 base and J by 3 bases, with 11 bases between them. The CDR3 protein is CASSLTQRSYEQYF. Here the CDR3 DNA reads TGCGCCAGCAGCTTGACCCAGAGGAGCTACGAGCAGTACTTC. The full variable domain, completed using reference TRBV5-1 and TRBJ2-7, is KAGVTQTPRYLIKTRGQQVTLSCSPISGHRSVSWYQQTPGQGLQFLFEYFSETQRNKGNFPGRFSGRQFSNSRSEMNVSTLELGDSALYLCASSLTQRSYEQYFGPGTRLTVT.

This clonotype was counted a few times. The chain carries TRBV6-1 and TRBJ2-4; D tentatively fits TRBD1 or TRBD2 (7 bases each). The J call is in doubt because the DNA end fits TRBJ2-7 better. Germline V gene lookup returns CDR1 MNHNS and CDR2 SASEGT. The CDR3 consists of 13 residues. CDR3 DNA: TGTGCCAGCTCAGGGAGGGGGCCGTACGAGCAGTACTTC. It codes for CASSGRGPYEQYF.

This clonotype was detected only a few times. This chain uses TRBV20-1 with TRBJ2-7; perhaps TRBD1 as D (6 bases). Germline-derived CDR1 and CDR2 are DFQATT and SNEGSKA (reference sequence). There are 13 residues in the CDR3. The V and J ends lost 1 base and 2 bases respectively, with 9 bases between them. CDR3 DNA sequence: TGCAGTGCTAGAGTTGGACAGCCCTACGAGCAGTACTTC. This translates into CSARVGQPYEQYF.